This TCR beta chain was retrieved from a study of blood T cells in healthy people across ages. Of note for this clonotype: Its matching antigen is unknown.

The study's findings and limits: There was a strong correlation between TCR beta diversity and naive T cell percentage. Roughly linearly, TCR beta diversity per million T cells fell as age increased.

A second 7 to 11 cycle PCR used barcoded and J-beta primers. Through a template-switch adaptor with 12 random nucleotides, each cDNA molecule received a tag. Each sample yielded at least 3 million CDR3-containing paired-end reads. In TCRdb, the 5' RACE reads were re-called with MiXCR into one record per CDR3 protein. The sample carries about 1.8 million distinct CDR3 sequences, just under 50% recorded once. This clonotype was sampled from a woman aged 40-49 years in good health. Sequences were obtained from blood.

The CDR3 sequence: CSVESGGGIEAFF. CDR3 nucleotides: TGCAGCGTCGAGTCAGGGGGCGGCATTGAAGCTTTCTTT. The J gene is TRBJ1-1, the V gene TRBV29-1; TRBD1 matches at 8 bases. The trim removed 6 bases at V and 7 bases at J, leaving 10 bases unmatched. The CDR3 has 13 amino acids. CDR1 SQVTM and CDR2 ANQGSEA come from the germline V gene.